Listed below are T cell receptor beta chains from one sample, sequenced in a study of OX40 agonist ivuxolimab in advanced cancers. Assay used: immunoSEQ multiplex PCR; TCRdb lists only in-frame clones, some missing. The table records tens of thousands of clones, about nine tenths of them present only once. The sequencing here drew on CD4+ or CD8+ T cells sorted from blood, taken in a trial of the OX40 agonist ivuxolimab. These receptors came from an adult with an advanced solid tumor such as melanoma, head and neck, liver or kidney cancer. The CDR3 runs from the conserved cysteine through the conserved F or W. The order of the fields is clone size, V gene, D gene, J gene, CDR3 DNA, CDR3 protein. The D gene is left open where the match is weak. Not all rows give a size; the values are once, few, many and, for expanded clones, a class.

size: .; V: TRBV4-2; D: .; J: TRBJ2-7; DNA: TGTGCCAGCAGCCAGGGCCACGAGCAGTACTTC; CDR3: CASSQGHEQYF
size: .; V: TRBV11-2; D: .; J: TRBJ2-7; DNA: TGTGCCAGCAGCTTAGATCTGAGGGAGCAGTACTTC; CDR3: CASSLDLREQYF
size: .; V: TRBV5-1; D: .; J: TRBJ2-2; DNA: TGCGCCAGCAGCTTGGGCGGGGGCGCAGGGACCGGGGAGCTGTTTTTT; CDR3: CASSLGGGAGTGELFF
size: .; V: TRBV9; D: TRBD2; J: TRBJ2-3; DNA: TGTGCCAGCAGCGTAGAGGCTAGCGGAGTAGATACGCAGTATTTT; CDR3: CASSVEASGVDTQYF
size: .; V: TRBV13; D: .; J: TRBJ2-7; DNA: TGTGCCAGCAGCTTAGGTAGGACCGAGCAGTACTTC; CDR3: CASSLGRTEQYF
size: .; V: TRBV2; D: .; J: TRBJ2-7; DNA: TGTGCCAGCAGTCGAGACTACGAGCAGTACTTC; CDR3: CASSRDYEQYF
size: .; V: TRBV28; D: TRBD1; J: TRBJ2-7; DNA: TGTGCCAGCAGTTTAATGGGGGACAGGATCTCCTACGAGCAGTACTTC; CDR3: CASSLMGDRISYEQYF
size: once; V: TRBV5-5; D: .; J: TRBJ1-1; DNA: TGTGCCAGCAGCTTGGAAACCGGCCTCGCGTCCCGAGCTTTCTTT; CDR3: CASSLETGLASRAFF
size: .; V: TRBV5-4; D: .; J: TRBJ1-1; DNA: TGTGCCAGCAGCGCCGGGACAAGGGGGATCACTGAAGCTTTCTTT; CDR3: CASSAGTRGITEAFF
size: few; V: TRBV28; D: .; J: TRBJ1-1; DNA: TGTGCCAGCAGTGTGACAGGATGGAACACTGAAGCTTTCTTT; CDR3: CASSVTGWNTEAFF
size: .; V: TRBV27; D: .; J: TRBJ1-2; DNA: TGTGCCAGCAGTTTATCGATGTCCCAGGGGATTTGGTATGGCTACACCTTC; CDR3: CASSLSMSQGIWYGYTF
size: few; V: TRBV10-1; D: TRBD1; J: TRBJ2-7; DNA: TGCGCCAGCAGTGAGAACAGGGGGCTTCCCTACGAGCAGTACTTC; CDR3: CASSENRGLPYEQYF
size: .; V: TRBV9; D: .; J: TRBJ1-4; DNA: TGTGCCAGCAGCGTAGGTCAGTTTAATTCTGCAACTAATGAAAAACTGTTTTTT; CDR3: CASSVGQFNSATNEKLFF
size: once; V: TRBV28; D: TRBD2; J: TRBJ2-1; DNA: TGTGCCAGCAGTTTTGTAGGGACTAGCGGGAGGGCCAATGAGCAGTTCTTC; CDR3: CASSFVGTSGRANEQFF
size: .; V: TRBV19; D: .; J: TRBJ1-2; DNA: TGTGCCAGTAGTATGGGAGGGGTTGAAAACTATGGCTACACCTTC; CDR3: CASSMGGVENYGYTF
size: .; V: TRBV6-5; D: TRBD2; J: TRBJ2-3; DNA: TGTGCCAGCAGGCTAGCGGTGGGATCGGAAGATACGCAGTATTTT; CDR3: CASRLAVGSEDTQYF
size: .; V: TRBV9; D: .; J: TRBJ2-2; DNA: TGTGCCAGCAGCGTAGGACAGGTCGGGGTTACCGGGGAGCTGTTTTTT; CDR3: CASSVGQVGVTGELFF
size: once; V: TRBV11-1; D: TRBD2; J: TRBJ2-3; DNA: TGTGCCAGCAGCTTAGCGGGGCGGGAGGGCCTAGATACGCAGTATTTT; CDR3: CASSLAGREGLDTQYF
size: .; V: TRBV27; D: .; J: TRBJ1-4; DNA: TGTGCCAGCAGTTACAACCGGGAACGTGGAGAAAAACTGTTTTTT; CDR3: CASSYNRERGEKLFF
size: .; V: TRBV9; D: TRBD2; J: TRBJ2-2; DNA: TGTGCCAGCAGCGTCACGACTAGCGGGGGGTCGAACACCGGGGAGCTGTTTTTT; CDR3: CASSVTTSGGSNTGELFF
size: once; V: TRBV10-1; D: TRBD1; J: TRBJ2-5; DNA: TGCGCCAGCAGTGATTTGGTGTTCGGACAGGGGATATGGGAGACCCAGTACTTC; CDR3: CASSDLVFGQGIWETQYF
size: .; V: TRBV7-2; D: TRBD1; J: TRBJ2-7; DNA: TGTGCCAGCAGCTGGATGTCCCCGGGACAGCCTCTCTCAATCTACGAGCAGTACTTC; CDR3: CASSWMSPGQPLSIYEQYF